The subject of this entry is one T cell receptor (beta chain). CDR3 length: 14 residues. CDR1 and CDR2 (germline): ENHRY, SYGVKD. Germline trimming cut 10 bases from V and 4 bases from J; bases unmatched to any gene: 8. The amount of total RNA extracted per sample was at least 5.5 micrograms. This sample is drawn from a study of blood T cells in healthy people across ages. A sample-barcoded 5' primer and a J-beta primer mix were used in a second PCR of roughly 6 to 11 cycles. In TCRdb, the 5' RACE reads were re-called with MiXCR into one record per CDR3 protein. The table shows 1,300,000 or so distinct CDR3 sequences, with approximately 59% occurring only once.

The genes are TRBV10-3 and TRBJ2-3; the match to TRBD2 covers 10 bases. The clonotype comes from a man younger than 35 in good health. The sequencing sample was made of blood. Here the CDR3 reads CATAAGGPADTQYF. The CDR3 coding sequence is TGTGCCACTGCAGCGGGAGGGCCCGCAGATACGCAGTATTTT.